This T cell receptor beta chain was sequenced during a study of blood T cell repertoires in COVID-19. Whole-study context: The origin of the acute and convalescent COVID-19 samples was the United States, Italy and Spain. In each case, the material was cDNA or gDNA derived from T cells, B-cell-depleted T cells, or PBMCs.

Original data processing: Reference gene primer amplification yielded estimated nucleated cell counts. TCRdb's table, derived via immunoSEQ multiplex PCR, lists solely in-frame clones and lacks some. D and trimming come from the DNA, and the V and J calls and clone size come from that table. The table lists around 59,000 clones, roughly four fifths of them singletons. This clone was detected a few times. Trimming shortened V by 1 base and J by 3 bases, and 15 bases separated the two germline ends. CDR1 is LGHNA and CDR2 is YSLEER in the germline V gene. There are 16 residues in the CDR3. The chain uses TRBV4-3 and TRBJ2-5; perhaps TRBD2 as D (5 bases). Material: peripheral blood. This sequence was found in a human donor in a cohort sampled during active COVID-19. DNA of the CDR3: TGCGCCAGCAGCCAAGCAATCGGAGAGGGAGAAGAGACCCAGTACTTC. Its translation: CASSQAIGEGEETQYF.